The clone carrying this TCR beta chain was counted only a few times. Antigen: not known. RNA served as the template for amplifying TCR beta CDR3 regions. Second-round multiplex PCR came after a first-round RT-PCR that employed HTBI primers. TCRdb itself ran the multiplex PCR reads through MiXCR, one entry per CDR3 protein. The data contain roughly 610,000 distinct CDR3 sequences, 22% of them singletons. V lost 7 bases and J lost 8; bases outside the gene matches: 9. The CDR3 has 13 amino acids. Per germline, CDR1 MNHNS and CDR2 SASEGT. This record comes from a study of Graves' ophthalmopathy and Graves' hyperthyroidism. Broader study findings: The model predicted ophthalmopathy progression with 60% to 71% sensitivity and around 72% specificity.

Hyperthyroidism was considered stable when no ophthalmopathy appeared within 18 months of follow-up. Hyperthyroidism patients were newly diagnosed, ill under 2 months, and aged 18 to 65 years. Additional autoimmune diseases, uncontrolled infections, pregnancy or lactation disqualified patients. The receptor was isolated from a woman aged 18 to 35 with stable Graves' hyperthyroidism. Some clones in this sample may be carry-over from other donors' samples. The chain uses TRBV6-1 and TRBJ1-2; TRBD1 aligns across 8 bases. The material sequenced was peripheral blood. The CDR3: CASNPQGEGGYTF. The CDR3 DNA follows: TGTGCCAGCAACCCACAGGGGGAAGGAGGCTACACCTTC.